This TCR beta chain is from a study of tumor and adjacent non-tumor tissue in lung cancer. For the study at large: The patients, around 9 men and several women, were about 30 to 85 with stage I to III disease. On average, productive TCRbeta reads reached about 4.17 million per sample.

The template was RNA from unsorted bulk tissue. Between August and November 2014, newly diagnosed, chemotherapy-naive lung cancer patients underwent thoracic surgery in China. Whole-study findings and limits: Compared with tumor, normal lung showed significantly lower TCR diversity.

This CDR3 spans 12 amino acids. With 4 bases removed from V and 0 bases from J, the gap between germline ends came to 3 bases. Germline CDR1 and CDR2: DFQATT and SNEGSKA (reference sequence). Notes on this clonotype: Its antigen is still unknown. The CDR3 ends on some other residue instead of the conserved phenylalanine or tryptophan, so this is likely a read error.

Three rounds of nested PCR, following a modified ARM-PCR protocol, produced the TCRbeta library. Using its own MiXCR run on the multiplex PCR reads, TCRdb lists one record per CDR3 protein. The sample contains roughly 120,000 distinct CDR3 sequences, roughly 75% of which appear only once. The sample taken for sequencing was lung tumor tissue. The chain has TRBV20-1 and TRBJ2-2; D not resolved. The sequence came from a woman aged 60 to 75 with non-small cell lung cancer. The CDR3 nucleotides read TGCAGTGCTATAACGAACACCGGGGAGCTGTTTTTA. Translating it yields CSAITNTGELFL.